Sequencing of this TCR beta chain was carried out in a study of radiotherapy plus CTLA-4 blockade in lung cancer. The CDR3 totals 15 residues. From germline, CDR1 is SGHAT and CDR2 FQNNGV. V was trimmed by 0 bases and J by 3 bases, leaving 8 bases between them. Assay: immunoSEQ multiplex PCR; the TCRdb copy retains only in-frame clones and omits some. The sample records about 36,000 clones, about 85% being singletons. The clonotype was recovered from a human donor with non-small cell lung cancer who had stable disease on radiotherapy plus ipilimumab. The sample here was peripheral blood, taken from a patient treated with radiotherapy plus ipilimumab. The rearrangement joins TRBV11-2 to TRBJ2-2; possible D gene TRBD1, 5 bases. DNA of the CDR3: TGTGCCAGCAGCTTAGATCAGACAGACACCGGGGAGCTGTTTTTT. Its translation: CASSLDQTDTGELFF. The full variable domain, its missing parts supplied by reference TRBV11-2 and TRBJ2-2, is EAGVAQSPRYKIIEKRQSVAFWCNPISGHATLYWYQQILGQGPKLLIQFQNNGVVDDSQLPKDRFSAERLKGVDSTLKIQPAKLEDSAVYLCASSLDQTDTGELFFGEGSRLTVL.